This T cell receptor (beta chain) was documented in a study of shared clonotypes between healthy human individuals (dated by TCRdb to the early 2020s). Concerning the study at large: A couple of women and three men aged 18 to 49 years were included in the cohort. For each donor, CD4 naive and CD4 memory were each run on three plates, CD8 naive on two plates, and CD8 memory on one plate. To estimate repertoire size and how much clonotypes are shared between individuals, the study performed deep sequencing of blood TCR repertoires from roughly five healthy adults. To increase sequencing depth and limit assay-specific biases, different laboratories used diverse techniques to prepare libraries and sequence TCR repertoires. Between about 0.9 and 9 billion PBMCs per donor were obtained by leukapheresis.

Worth noting for this clone: Its cognate antigen has yet to be identified. The record has no base qualities; no much larger clone is one base away.

Points the paper makes about the study in general: Pairwise subsampling led to the expectation that sequencing depth would affect the degree of clonotype sharing among donors. Larger estimated clonotype richness was generally found for naive subsets than for memory subsets. Rarefaction of sorted-subset datasets indicated incomplete sequencing despite the large sequencing depth. Compared with non-shared clonotypes, the clonotypes found in all four sorted-subset donors had higher generation probabilities. About 5% of naive CD4, 3.5% of naive CD8, approximately 2% of memory CD4, and about 0.4% of memory CD8 clonotypes were shared across a few donors. Only blood was sampled, and tissue TCR repertoires likely differ from those in blood. The genetic and exposure-history diversity represented was limited by the small number of donors.

A distance of 13 bases separates the germline ends of V and J, which lose 3 bases and 8 bases respectively. The CDR3 starts with the cysteine, ends with the phenylalanine, and has 12 residues. The only DNA kept is the CDR3, 36 bases in frame from the first base. Via the germline V gene (reference sequence), CDR1 is GTSNPN and CDR2 SVGIG. Healthy HIV-negative adults with no recently reported acute infections or vaccinations were included as donors. Every donor was a Caucasian adult living in Nashville, Tennessee, USA. CD4+ T cells were enriched by magnetic negative selection; naive cells were then positively selected on CD45RA, and the negative fraction formed the memory subset. Blood was collected by leukapheresis, and PBMCs were isolated by Ficoll-Histopaque density gradient centrifugation and then cryopreserved in liquid nitrogen vapor phase. Analytical flow cytometry was used to check the purity and quantity of each magnetically sorted T cell population. Genomic DNA was isolated from every sorted fraction and measured by UV absorbance on a Nanodrop 2000c.

Using the deep immunoSEQ assay, multiplex PCR amplified TCR CDR3 regions from genomic DNA. Genomic DNA extracted from each cell subset was distributed evenly over all wells of several immunoSEQ 96-well plates, and each plate served as one replicate. For sorted subsets, 200 to 250 ng of genomic DNA, equivalent to some 30,000 T cell genomes, went into each replicate PCR. Purified libraries were measured with a Qubit 3.0 fluorometer, size-checked on a Bioanalyzer 2100, and measured again with the KAPA Library Quantification kit. Every immunoSEQ 96-well plate was sequenced on a separate single-read 150-cycle Illumina NextSeq 550 flow cell. Under the source paper's analysis protocol: Because the immunoSEQ output included only junctional sequences and no quality scores, the filtering could not be the same as the filtering used for full-length reads. To assign V/J genes and CDR3, sequences were annotated using PyIR, a Python wrapper for IgBLAST v1.9, with IMGT germline references. Reads with weak V/J assignments (E-value above 1e-6), missing CDR3, stop codons, out-of-frame junctions, or ambiguous translated residues were removed. V3J clonotypes were defined by identical inferred V gene, J gene, and CDR3 amino acid sequence. Percentage overlap between repertoires was computed as shared unique clonotypes divided by the size of the smaller repertoire. Repertoire richness was assessed with RTK rarefaction, the Chao1 estimator, and Recon v2.1 estimates of unobserved clonotypes. Generation probabilities were computed with OLGA for all TCRbeta clonotypes obtained by the gDNA method from a handful of donors. TCRdb limited this immuneACCESS table to in-frame rearrangements with V and J called. A share of clones is missing; checked studies link under half to unresolved V genes, and the rest is unexplained. That table is the source of V, J and clone size, and D and trimming were worked out from the DNA. The sample includes more than 2 million clones, with approximately 96% observed a single time. The ten most abundant clones make up less than 0.15% of the sample.

The receptor's source is a young man in good health. The sequenced material came from naive CD4+ T cells sorted from blood. The cell subset or site label for this specimen denotes: CD45RA+ positively selected. The sequence joins TRBV30 to TRBJ1-2, with no D gene named confidently. The DNA reads as follows: TGTGCCTGGAGCGCCCCTCCGCGCGGCTACACCTTC. The resulting protein is CAWSAPPRGYTF. The reference TRBV30 and TRBJ1-2 proteins fill in what lies around the CDR3, so the full variable domain reads SQTIHQWPATLVQPVGSPLSLECTVEGTSNPNLYWYRQAAGRGLQLLFYSVGIGQISSEVPQNLSASRPQDRQFILSSKKLLLSDSGFYLCAWSAPPRGYTFGSGTRLTVV.